These 18 T cell receptor beta chains came from one sample sequenced in a study of type 1 and type 2 diabetes patients. Genomic DNA was the PCR template. Amplification of the beta chain CDR3 used 30 forward and 13 reverse multiplex primers. Each CDR3 protein is one row after TCRdb ran MiXCR on the multiplex PCR reads. This sample carries approximately 260,000 distinct CDR3 sequences, 47% of them seen once, and the ten largest clones take roughly 13%. Sequenced input: peripheral blood mononuclear cells (PBMCs). These receptors were taken from a man aged 18 to 30 with type 2 diabetes.

The table lists this clonotype with a few counts. J is TRBJ2-1 and V is TRBV7-9, with TRBD1 matching 9 bases. The germline CDR1 and CDR2 sequences are SEHNR and FQNEAQ (reference sequence). The CDR3 covers 15 residues. Trimming removed 10 bases from V and 6 bases from J; junction bases left unmatched: 13. In nucleotides, the CDR3 is TGTGCCATCCGATCCGGGACAGGGATAGTCAATGAGCAGTTCTTC. This gives the protein CAIRSGTGIVNEQFF.

This clonotype showed up just a few times. The chain employs TRBV10-3 and TRBJ1-6; 9 nucleotides align to TRBD1. V was clipped by 0 bases and J by 8 bases; unmatched bases: 8. Per the germline V gene, CDR1 is ENHRY and CDR2 is SYGVKD. The length of the CDR3 is 17 residues. DNA for the CDR3: TGTGCCATCAGTGAGTCTGGACAGGGGAAGCGTGATTCACCCCTCCACTTT. Translation gives CAISESGQGKRDSPLHF.

The table lists this clonotype with a count of one. The rearrangement joins TRBV2 to TRBJ2-2; D is uncertain. Germline V gene lookup returns CDR1 SNHLY and CDR2 FYNNEI. V was trimmed by 8 bases and J by 3 bases, leaving 13 bases between them. The CDR3 is made up of 14 amino acids. CDR3 protein: CASGFRADTGELFF. Here the CDR3 DNA reads TGTGCCAGCGGGTTTAGGGCGGACACCGGGGAGCTGTTTTTT.

This clonotype was observed a single time. V is TRBV25-1 and J is TRBJ2-1; tentative D call: TRBD1 (6 bases). Germline loops: CDR1 MGHDK, CDR2 SYGVNS. Trimming removed 6 bases from V and 7 bases from J, with 16 bases in between. The CDR3 is made up of 14 amino acids. CDR3 sequence (DNA): TGTGCCAGCAGCGCCCAGGGGTCTGGGAATGAGCAGTTCTTC. This gives the protein CASSAQGSGNEQFF.

The chain carries TRBV20-1 and TRBJ1-1, with D perhaps TRBD1 (5 bases). CDR1 and CDR2 (germline): DFQATT, SNEGSKA (reference sequence). V lost 3 bases and J lost 7, with 9 bases in between. The CDR3 is 11 amino acids. The CDR3 reads CSARQGNEAFF. As DNA, the CDR3 is TGCAGTGCTAGGCAGGGAAATGAAGCTTTCTTT.

This clonotype occurred a few times. The V and J genes are TRBV19 and TRBJ1-1; D is unclear. CDR1 is LNHDA, CDR2 SQIVND, per germline (reference sequence). This CDR3 has 15 amino acids. V was trimmed by 5 bases and J by 5 bases, leaving 18 bases between them. The DNA for the CDR3 is TGTGCCAGTAGTTCCGGGTCAGGCGGAAGGACTGAAGCTTTCTTT. As protein: CASSSGSGGRTEAFF. Based on the CDR3 plus reference TRBV19 and TRBJ1-1, the full variable domain is DGGITQSPKYLFRKEGQNVTLSCEQNLNHDAMYWYRQDPGQGLRLIYYSQIVNDFQKGDIAEGYSVSREKKESFPLTVTSAQKNPTAFYLCASSSGSGGRTEAFFGQGTRLTVV.

The V call is TRBV7-2, the J call TRBJ1-3; possibly TRBD1 for D (5 bases). This CDR3 has 16 amino acids. Trimming took 3 bases from V and 0 from J, leaving 12 bases between them. CDR1 is SGHTA and CDR2 is FQGNSA in the germline V gene. CDR3 residues: CASSFSQVDSGNTIYF. In DNA form, the CDR3 reads TGTGCCAGCAGCTTTTCACAGGTCGACTCTGGAAACACCATATATTTT.

This clonotype appeared a few times. The V and J genes are TRBV2 and TRBJ2-3; 8 positions match TRBD1. The CDR3 runs 12 residues. V lost 8 bases, J lost 7 bases, and 5 bases stayed unmatched. Per germline, CDR1 SNHLY and CDR2 FYNNEI. CDR3 sequence: CASADRGNTQYF. CDR3 DNA sequence: TGTGCCAGCGCTGACAGGGGTAATACGCAGTATTTT.

The V and J genes are TRBV20-1 and TRBJ1-2, with 7 nucleotides matching TRBD1. After removal of 6 bases from V and 9 bases from J, the junction contained 13 bases not matched to a gene. The CDR3 spans 13 residues. Germline V gives CDR1 DFQATT, CDR2 SNEGSKA (reference sequence). CDR3 DNA sequence: TGCAGTGCCGAACACAGGACAGGCGCGCGCTACACCTTC. It codes for CSAEHRTGARYTF.

V gene TRBV12-5 combines with J gene TRBJ1-2; 7 bases agree with TRBD1. Germline loops: CDR1 LGHNT, CDR2 FRNRAP. CDR3 length equals 12 residues. Germline trimming cut 7 bases from V and 3 bases from J; bases unmatched to any gene: 2. The CDR3 nucleotides are TGTGCTAGTGACAGGGGTGACTATGGCTACACCTTC. Its translation: CASDRGDYGYTF.

This clonotype was detected a few times. The chain joins TRBV29-1 to TRBJ2-7, with 7 nucleotides matching TRBD1. The ends lost 5 bases at V and 0 bases at J; junction bases unmatched: 16. The CDR3 is 17 residues long. Germline lookup yields CDR1 SQVTM and CDR2 ANQGSEA. DNA for the CDR3: TGCAGCGTTAGAGGGTGGAAGGGGGCAGTAAGCTCCTACGAGCAGTACTTC. Translation: CSVRGWKGAVSSYEQYF.

The sample holds many counts of this clonotype. This chain joins TRBV4-3 and TRBJ2-5, with no clear D. Trimming pared 6 bases from V and 4 bases from J, leaving 18 bases between. The CDR3 loop spans 15 amino acids. The germline gives CDR1 LGHNA, CDR2 YSLEER. The CDR3: CASRRRMARGETQYF. DNA for the CDR3: TGCGCCAGCAGACGGCGAATGGCACGAGGAGAGACCCAGTACTTC.

This clonotype came up once. V and J are TRBV19 and TRBJ1-1, with D perhaps TRBD1 (5 bases). Trimming cost V 10 bases and J 11 bases, with 23 bases left between them. The germline CDR1 and CDR2 sequences are LNHDA and SQIVND (reference sequence). This CDR3 is 13 amino acids long. CDR3 sequence: CATSDWSSGMAFF. As DNA, the CDR3 is TGTGCCACCAGTGATTGGTCTTCAGGGATGGCTTTCTTT.

V and J are TRBV2 and TRBJ2-7; possible D gene TRBD2, 6 bases. The CDR3 has 14 amino acids. Trimming shortened V by 7 bases and J by 5 bases, and 18 bases separated the two germline ends. Germline V gene data show CDR1 as SNHLY and CDR2 as FYNNEI. In nucleotides, the CDR3 is TGTGCCAGCACATGGGGCGGGGTCACGCACGAGCAGTACTTC. Translation gives CASTWGGVTHEQYF.

V and J are TRBV5-1 and TRBJ2-2; the D is unclear. V shed 3 bases and J shed 1 base, with 10 bases lying between them. There are 15 residues in the CDR3. Germline V gene sequence: CDR1 SGHRS, CDR2 YFSETQ. The CDR3 loop reads CASSSLDGNTGELFF. The CDR3 region has the DNA TGCGCCAGCAGCTCTCTGGACGGGAACACCGGGGAGCTGTTTTTT.

The chain links TRBV20-1 to TRBJ2-7, with 9 bases that match TRBD2. With 5 bases clipped from V and 4 bases from J, the junction kept 6 bases outside the gene matches. Germline CDR1 reads DFQATT; CDR2 reads SNEGSKA (reference sequence). The CDR3 sequence is 13 residues long. The chain's CDR3 is CSAPEAGGYEQYF. The CDR3 DNA sequence: TGCAGTGCTCCGGAAGCGGGGGGATACGAGCAGTACTTC.

In the case of this clonotype: One junction end disagrees with the germline gene, perhaps due to a read error. The V call is TRBV29-1, the J call TRBJ2-5; 13 bases fit TRBD2. The CDR3 length is 18 residues. Germline CDR1 is SQVTM and CDR2 is ANQGSEA. The DNA of the CDR3 is TGCAGCGTTGAAGACCCAACAGGACTAGCGGGGGATAAAGAGAACCAGTACTTC. Translation: CSVEDPTGLAGDKENQYF.

J is TRBJ2-1 and V is TRBV10-1, with a weak D call TRBD2 (7 bases). Trimming cost V 1 base and J 0 bases, with 13 bases left between them. Germline V CDR1 and CDR2: WNHNN, SYGVQD (reference sequence). The CDR3 runs 17 residues. The CDR3 nucleotides are TGCGCCAGCAGTGAGTTGCGGGGGCCTAGCTCCTACAATGAGCAGTTCTTC. Protein product: CASSELRGPSSYNEQFF.